A single sample is the source of the 25 T cell receptor beta chains below, sequenced in a study of blood T cell repertoires in COVID-19. The protocol was immunoSEQ multiplex PCR, while the TCRdb copy is restricted to in-frame clones and leaves out a portion. The sample yields around 72,000 clones, about nine tenths seen once. The material sequenced was peripheral blood. These receptors all come from a man between 65 and 85 years old with active or convalescent COVID-19.

The chain combines TRBV7-2 with TRBJ1-5; D unclear. Germline CDR1 reads SGHTA; CDR2 reads FQGNSA. The CDR3 length is 13 residues. Trimming pared 1 base from V and 6 bases from J, leaving 7 bases between. Here the CDR3 DNA reads TGTGCCAGCAGCTTAGTTGGTAGTCAGCCCCAGCATTTT. This sequence encodes CASSLVGSQPQHF. Full variable domain (rest looked up from reference TRBV7-2 and TRBJ1-5): GAGVSQSPSNKVTEKGKDVELRCDPISGHTALYWYRQSLGQGLEFLIYFQGNSAPDKSGLPSDRFSAERTGGSVSTLTIQRTQQEDSAVYLCASSLVGSQPQHFGDGTRLSIL.

This clone was picked up one time. The chain couples TRBV6-5 to TRBJ1-6; D may be TRBD1 (6 bases). CDR3 length: 14 residues. Between the trimmed V and J ends, which lost 7 bases and 9 bases, there was a span of 16 bases. Germline CDR1 reads MNHEY; CDR2 reads SVGAGI. The CDR3: CASKGEGKPSPLHF. The CDR3 coding sequence is TGTGCCAGCAAGGGGGAAGGGAAGCCTTCACCCCTCCACTTT.

V gene TRBV23-1 combines with J gene TRBJ1-3; D perhaps matches TRBD1 (5 bases). TRBV23-1 is marked as an open reading frame, function uncertain. The V end lost 0 bases, the J end lost 0 bases, and 9 bases lay between the germline ends. The CDR3 has 16 amino acids. CDR3 loop: CASSQSNRSSGNTIYF. DNA of the CDR3: TGCGCCAGCAGTCAATCTAACAGGAGCTCTGGAAACACCATATATTTT.

This chain connects TRBV3-1 (or the pseudogene TRBV3-2) to TRBJ1-2, with D hard to call. This CDR3 has 14 amino acids. V was shortened by 1 base and J by 2 bases, with 8 bases between the two germline ends. The germline gives CDR1 LGHDT, CDR2 YNNKEL (reference sequence). In DNA form, the CDR3 reads TGTGCCAGCAGCCAAGGGGGAGGAAACTATGGCTACACCTTC. Residues: CASSQGGGNYGYTF.

This clone occurred a few times. The gene calls are TRBV29-1 and TRBJ2-2, with 11 positions matching TRBD1. The V and J ends lost 7 bases and 9 bases, in that order; junction bases with no gene match: 4. Germline CDR1 reads SQVTM; CDR2 reads ANQGSEA. This CDR3 spans 12 amino acids. The CDR3 DNA follows: TGCAGCGCGGGACAGGGGGGCCGGGAGCTGTTTTTT. It codes for CSAGQGGRELFF.

The rearrangement joins TRBV28 to TRBJ1-2, with D unclear. Germline-derived CDR1 and CDR2 are MDHEN and SYDVKM. The CDR3 sequence is 14 residues long. The germline V and J ends were trimmed by 4 bases and 7 bases, with 16 bases remaining between them. Here the CDR3 DNA reads TGTGCCAGCAGTTCCCCCGGCGCAGCGGCTGGCTACACCTTC. It yields the protein CASSSPGAAAGYTF.

V is TRBV10-3 and J is TRBJ1-2; the match to TRBD1 covers 7 bases. Germline V lookup: CDR1 ENHRY, CDR2 SYGVKD. This CDR3 region has 14 residues. V shed 3 bases and J 3 bases; nucleotides not matched to a gene: 4. The DNA of the CDR3 is TGTGCCATCAGTGACCAACAGGGGTACTATGGCTACACCTTC. As protein: CAISDQQGYYGYTF.

The chain uses TRBV30 and TRBJ1-1; 7 nucleotides line up with TRBD1. Germline trimming cut 1 base from V and 4 bases from J; bases unmatched to any gene: 9. Germline V gene sequence: CDR1 GTSNPN, CDR2 SVGIG (reference sequence). This CDR3 comprises 15 residues. The CDR3: CAWSARQQGITEAFF. The CDR3 nucleotides read TGTGCCTGGAGTGCCAGGCAACAGGGGATCACTGAAGCTTTCTTT.

The genes are TRBV5-1 and TRBJ1-2, with TRBD1 identical over 11 bases. J was trimmed by 4 bases and V by 3 bases; bases with no gene match: 5. Germline V gives CDR1 SGHRS, CDR2 YFSETQ. This CDR3 contains 15 residues. The CDR3 loop is CASSSGQGAGYGYTF. The CDR3 DNA reads as TGCGCCAGCAGCTCTGGACAGGGGGCTGGCTATGGCTACACCTTC. The full variable domain, with the rest looked up from reference TRBV5-1 and TRBJ1-2, is KAGVTQTPRYLIKTRGQQVTLSCSPISGHRSVSWYQQTPGQGLQFLFEYFSETQRNKGNFPGRFSGRQFSNSRSEMNVSTLELGDSALYLCASSSGQGAGYGYTFGSGTRLTVV.

By sample share, this clone is large. The J gene is TRBJ1-4, the V gene TRBV2, with D unresolved. From germline, CDR1 is SNHLY and CDR2 FYNNEI. V lost 1 base and J lost 3, with 6 bases in between. The CDR3 has 14 amino acids. CDR3: CASSEGRANEKLFF. The CDR3 region has the DNA TGTGCCAGCAGTGAAGGGAGGGCTAATGAAAAACTGTTTTTT. The entire variable domain, with the rest obtained from reference TRBV2 and TRBJ1-4, is as follows: EPEVTQTPSHQVTQMGQEVILRCVPISNHLYFYWYRQILGQKVEFLVSFYNNEISEKSEIFDDQFSVERPDGSNFTLKIRSTKLEDSAMYFCASSEGRANEKLFFGSGTQLSVL.

J is TRBJ2-6 and V is TRBV6-5; possible D gene TRBD1, 5 bases. Trimming took off 8 bases at V and 4 bases at J, with 9 bases between the two ends. This CDR3 comprises 13 residues. Germline V gives CDR1 MNHEY, CDR2 SVGAGI. The CDR3, as DNA: TGTGCCAGCTACAGGCCCGGGGCCAACGTCCTGACTTTC. Amino acid sequence: CASYRPGANVLTF.

The chain employs TRBV5-4 and TRBJ1-2; TRBD1 matches 7 bases. With 1 base clipped from V and 3 bases from J, the junction kept 3 bases outside the gene matches. The CDR3 is 14 residues long. Germline V gene lookup returns CDR1 SGHNT and CDR2 YYREEE (reference sequence). The CDR3 DNA sequence: TGTGCCAGCAGCTTGTTGCAGGGGGACTATGGCTACACCTTC. It specifies CASSLLQGDYGYTF.

This clone was detected only once. The chain employs TRBV24-1 and TRBJ1-2, with 10 bases matching TRBD1. Germline values: CDR1 KGHDR, CDR2 SFDVKD. The CDR3 is made up of 15 amino acids. J gave up 5 bases and V 3 bases, and 5 bases lay outside the gene matches. CDR3 sequence: CATSDRTGGRYGYTF. As DNA, the CDR3 is TGTGCCACCAGTGATAGGACAGGGGGTCGATATGGCTACACCTTC.

The CDR3, as DNA: TGTGCCAGCAGCATCCGGGACAGGGCGGGCACTGAAGCTTTCTTT. This gives the protein CASSIRDRAGTEAFF. The chain employs TRBV5-6 and TRBJ1-1; TRBD1 matches at 9 bases. The V and J ends lost 4 bases and 4 bases, in that order; junction bases with no gene match: 8. Germline V gives CDR1 SGHDT, CDR2 YYEEEE. The CDR3 is 15 amino acids. Using reference TRBV5-6 and TRBJ1-1 for the parts outside the CDR3, the full variable domain is DAGVTQSPTHLIKTRGQQVTLRCSPKSGHDTVSWYQQALGQGPQFIFQYYEEEERQRGNFPDRFSGHQFPNYSSELNVNALLLGDSALYLCASSIRDRAGTEAFFGQGTRLTVV.

The rearrangement joins TRBV6-6 to TRBJ1-2; 7 positions agree with TRBD1. In germline, CDR1 is MNHNY, CDR2 SVGAGI (reference sequence). J was trimmed by 3 bases and V by 6 bases; bases with no gene match: 7. The CDR3 loop spans 14 amino acids. In nucleotides, the CDR3 is TGTGCCAGCAGGGAACATGGACAGGACTATGGCTACACCTTC. Residues: CASREHGQDYGYTF.

The chain couples TRBV6-5 to TRBJ2-1; 9 bases are a match to TRBD2. The CDR3 contains 14 residues. Losses at the gene ends were 8 bases for V and 6 bases for J; bases not matched to a gene: 8. Germline V lookup: CDR1 MNHEY, CDR2 SVGAGI. The CDR3 nucleotides are TGTGCCAGCTTGCGGGAGGGCCCGTTCAATGAGCAGTTCTTC. It encodes CASLREGPFNEQFF.

The chain employs TRBV5-6 and TRBJ2-1; 10 positions agree with TRBD1. CDR3 length: 16 amino acids. After removal of 1 base from V and 4 bases from J, the junction contained 5 bases not matched to a gene. Germline assignment: CDR1 SGHDT and CDR2 YYEEEE. The CDR3 loop is CASSLLRTGGYNEQFF. The DNA of the CDR3 is TGTGCCAGCAGCTTGCTTAGGACAGGGGGATACAATGAGCAGTTCTTC.

This clone appeared once. This chain joins TRBV9 and TRBJ1-1, with D unclear. CDR3 length equals 13 residues. Trimming took off 2 bases at V and 1 base at J, with 6 bases between the two ends. CDR1 SGDLS and CDR2 YYNGEE come from the germline V gene. CDR3 sequence (DNA): TGTGCCAGCAGCGTCGCGGGGAACACTGAAGCTTTCTTT. Protein sequence: CASSVAGNTEAFF.

The rearrangement uses TRBV3-1 (or the pseudogene TRBV3-2) and TRBJ2-2; possibly TRBD1 for D (6 bases). The V gene's germline CDR1 is LGHDT and CDR2 YNNKEL (reference sequence). Trimming shortened V by 0 bases and J by 8 bases, and 13 bases separated the two germline ends. This CDR3 has 15 amino acids. CDR3 sequence (DNA): TGTGCCAGCAGCCAAGACGTAGGGGGATCAGGGGAGCTGTTTTTT. Its protein is CASSQDVGGSGELFF.

A few counts support this clone. The genes are TRBV2 and TRBJ2-2; D not certain. Between the trimmed V and J ends, which lost 7 bases and 6 bases, there was a span of 9 bases. The CDR3 contains 12 residues. Germline CDR1 SNHLY, CDR2 FYNNEI. The CDR3 region is CASTRFPGELFF. CDR3 bases: TGTGCCAGCACCAGATTCCCCGGGGAGCTGTTTTTT.

The rearrangement links TRBV27 to TRBJ1-1, with D possibly matching TRBD1 (5 bases). The germline CDR1 and CDR2 sequences are MNHEY and SMNVEV (reference sequence). V lost 6 bases, J lost 1 base, and 12 bases lay in between. The CDR3 is made up of 14 amino acids. DNA for the CDR3: TGTGCCAGCAGCCCCCCCGGGGGGAACACTGAAGCTTTCTTT. It translates to CASSPPGGNTEAFF.

This chain uses TRBV18 with TRBJ2-1; TRBD2 agrees at 9 bases. V lost 4 bases to trimming and J lost 9 bases; unmatched junction nucleotides: 4. The CDR3 has 13 residues. The germline V gene has CDR1 KGHSH and CDR2 LQKENI. The DNA for the CDR3 is TGTGCCAGCTCACTAGCGGGAGACAGTGAGCAGTTCTTC. The encoded protein is CASSLAGDSEQFF.

The rearrangement links TRBV6-5 to TRBJ1-2; a possible D gene is TRBD1 (5 bases). This CDR3 is built from 13 residues. Germline V gene lookup returns CDR1 MNHEY and CDR2 SVGAGI. The germline V and J ends were trimmed by 5 bases and 4 bases, with 11 bases remaining between them. CDR3 sequence: CASSTGNRYGYTF. CDR3 sequence (DNA): TGTGCCAGCAGTACAGGAAACCGCTATGGCTACACCTTC.

CDR3 region: CASSPGPEYGYTF. DNA of the CDR3: TGTGCCAGCAGCCCAGGGCCGGAGTATGGCTACACCTTC. This rearrangement joins TRBV7-2 to TRBJ1-2; a weak D match, TRBD1 (5 bases). V was shortened by 5 bases and J by 5 bases, with 12 bases between the two germline ends. Germline assignment: CDR1 SGHTA and CDR2 FQGNSA. The CDR3 extends over 13 amino acids.

The table lists this clone with a count of one. The chain combines TRBV10-3 with TRBJ1-6; D possibly corresponds to TRBD1 (6 bases). Germline values: CDR1 ENHRY, CDR2 SYGVKD. CDR3 length: 13 residues. With 9 bases removed from V and 9 bases from J, the gap between germline ends came to 15 bases. The CDR3 here is CAIATGLSSPLHF. DNA of the CDR3: TGTGCCATTGCCACAGGGTTGAGTTCACCCCTCCACTTT.